A selection of T cell receptor beta chains follows, all from one sample in a study of T cell changes during pregnancy in multiple sclerosis. Profiling relied on immunoSEQ multiplex PCR, and the TCRdb table lists in-frame clones only, not all of them. The sample yields about 97,000 clones, just over 90% seen once. Sequenced material: peripheral blood, taken in the second trimester of pregnancy. The source is a female donor in good health, enrolled as a control in a pregnancy study. Both conserved end residues are part of each CDR3. The order of the fields is D gene, clone size, V gene, J gene, CDR3 DNA, CDR3 protein. A D gene is named only where the DNA matches it firmly. Clone size appears in some rows only: once, few, many, or a class for an expanded clone.

D gene: TRBD1
clone size: NA
V gene: TRBV4-1
J gene: TRBJ1-2
CDR3 DNA: TGCGCCAGCAGCCCGGAGGGACAGGGGAGTTCTTCTAACTATGGCTACACCTTC
CDR3 protein: CASSPEGQGSSSNYGYTF

D gene: NA
clone size: NA
V gene: TRBV7-9
J gene: TRBJ2-2
CDR3 DNA: TGTGCCAGCAGCTCTGGGGGGGGCCCGAACACCGGGGAGCTGTTTTTT
CDR3 protein: CASSSGGGPNTGELFF

D gene: TRBD2
clone size: NA
V gene: TRBV7-2
J gene: TRBJ2-3
CDR3 DNA: TGTGCCAGCAGCTTATTTAAGCGGGGGGTCACAGATACGCAGTATTTT
CDR3 protein: CASSLFKRGVTDTQYF

D gene: NA
clone size: NA
V gene: TRBV5-4
J gene: TRBJ1-1
CDR3 DNA: TGTGCCAGCAGCTTGGGGGACACCCGGTGGACTGAAGCTTTCTTT
CDR3 protein: CASSLGDTRWTEAFF

D gene: NA
clone size: NA
V gene: TRBV5-1
J gene: TRBJ1-1
CDR3 DNA: TGCGCCAGCAGCCGTGTTGACGAGGGGGACACTGAAGCTTTCTTT
CDR3 protein: CASSRVDEGDTEAFF

D gene: TRBD2
clone size: once
V gene: TRBV10-3
J gene: TRBJ2-7
CDR3 DNA: TGTGCCATCAGAGCCGGGACTAGCGTCCCGTTCTACGAGCAGTACTTC
CDR3 protein: CAIRAGTSVPFYEQYF

D gene: TRBD2
clone size: few
V gene: TRBV28
J gene: TRBJ2-1
CDR3 DNA: TGTGCCAGCAGGGCGGGAGGGTCCTACAATGAGCAGTTCTTC
CDR3 protein: CASRAGGSYNEQFF

D gene: TRBD1
clone size: NA
V gene: TRBV10-3
J gene: TRBJ1-2
CDR3 DNA: TGTGCCTCTTGGGCCAGGGGGTTAAACTATGGCTACACCTTC
CDR3 protein: CASWARGLNYGYTF

D gene: TRBD2
clone size: NA
V gene: TRBV27
J gene: TRBJ2-7
CDR3 DNA: TGTGCCAGCAGTGCCTCCCCCGGGACTAGCAGATACGAGCAGTACTTC
CDR3 protein: CASSASPGTSRYEQYF

D gene: TRBD1
clone size: NA
V gene: TRBV7-2
J gene: TRBJ1-2
CDR3 DNA: TGTGCCAGCAGCCCAGTGACAGGGGTCGTCTACACCTTC
CDR3 protein: CASSPVTGVVYTF

D gene: NA
clone size: NA
V gene: TRBV19
J gene: TRBJ1-2
CDR3 DNA: TGTGCCAGTAGTATAGACCAACTAGTCTACACCTTC
CDR3 protein: CASSIDQLVYTF

D gene: NA
clone size: NA
V gene: TRBV5-1
J gene: TRBJ1-1
CDR3 DNA: TGCGCCAGCAGCTTGGAACAAAACACTGAAGCTTTCTTT
CDR3 protein: CASSLEQNTEAFF

D gene: NA
clone size: NA
V gene: TRBV27
J gene: TRBJ1-2
CDR3 DNA: TGTGCCAGCTCCCGATGGGGAGACGGCTACACCTTC
CDR3 protein: CASSRWGDGYTF

D gene: TRBD2
clone size: NA
V gene: TRBV18
J gene: TRBJ2-5
CDR3 DNA: TGTGCCAGCTCACTCCAGGCTAGCGGGGGTAAAGAGACCCAGTACTTC
CDR3 protein: CASSLQASGGKETQYF

D gene: NA
clone size: few
V gene: TRBV11-1
J gene: TRBJ1-3
CDR3 DNA: TGTGCCAGCAGCCAGACGACAGTCGCCATATATTTT
CDR3 protein: CASSQTTVAIYF

D gene: NA
clone size: NA
V gene: TRBV11-2
J gene: TRBJ2-7
CDR3 DNA: TGTGCCAGCAGCCTTCTCTATTCCTACGAGCAGTACTTC
CDR3 protein: CASSLLYSYEQYF

D gene: NA
clone size: few
V gene: TRBV2
J gene: TRBJ1-2
CDR3 DNA: TGTGCCAGCAGAGCGGCTTTGGCGACCTTC
CDR3 protein: CASRAALATF

D gene: NA
clone size: NA
V gene: TRBV7-8
J gene: TRBJ1-4
CDR3 DNA: TGTGCCAGCAGCCTAGGACAGAGTGCAACTAATGAAAAACTGTTTTTT
CDR3 protein: CASSLGQSATNEKLFF

D gene: TRBD1
clone size: NA
V gene: TRBV28
J gene: TRBJ2-7
CDR3 DNA: TGTGCCAGCAGTTTAGGGACAGGGGTCTACGAGCAGTACTTC
CDR3 protein: CASSLGTGVYEQYF

D gene: TRBD2
clone size: NA
V gene: TRBV7-8
J gene: TRBJ2-3
CDR3 DNA: TGTGCCAGCAGCTTAGTACGGTCTAGCGGGGGCACAGATACGCAGTATTTT
CDR3 protein: CASSLVRSSGGTDTQYF

D gene: NA
clone size: NA
V gene: TRBV10-2
J gene: TRBJ2-7
CDR3 DNA: TGCGCCAGCAGTAGACAGGTTTACTACGAGCAGTACTTC
CDR3 protein: CASSRQVYYEQYF

D gene: NA
clone size: NA
V gene: TRBV6-5
J gene: TRBJ2-5
CDR3 DNA: TGTGCCAGCAGTTACTCGTCAGGGGCGCAAGAGACCCAGTACTTC
CDR3 protein: CASSYSSGAQETQYF

D gene: NA
clone size: NA
V gene: TRBV18
J gene: TRBJ1-2
CDR3 DNA: TGTGCCAGCTCAGCGAATCCTGACAGACCCTATGGCTACACCTTC
CDR3 protein: CASSANPDRPYGYTF

D gene: TRBD2
clone size: once
V gene: TRBV5-1
J gene: TRBJ2-1
CDR3 DNA: TGCGCCAGCAGCTTGCCGGGACTAGCGGCCCACAATGAGCAGTTCTTC
CDR3 protein: CASSLPGLAAHNEQFF

D gene: NA
clone size: NA
V gene: TRBV6-1
J gene: TRBJ2-3
CDR3 DNA: TGTGCCAGCAGTGAAACAAGGTCGGGTACGCAGTATTTT
CDR3 protein: CASSETRSGTQYF

D gene: NA
clone size: once
V gene: TRBV19
J gene: TRBJ1-5
CDR3 DNA: TGTGCCAGTAGTATTTCCCAGAGGAATCAGCCCCAGCATTTT
CDR3 protein: CASSISQRNQPQHF

D gene: NA
clone size: NA
V gene: TRBV14
J gene: TRBJ2-7
CDR3 DNA: TGTGCCAGCAGCCAAGACCTCGGGTTCGAGCAGTACTTC
CDR3 protein: CASSQDLGFEQYF

D gene: TRBD1
clone size: NA
V gene: TRBV5-1
J gene: TRBJ1-2
CDR3 DNA: TGCGCCAGCGGCGTCCCAGGGGGAAAGAACAACTATGGCTACACCTTC
CDR3 protein: CASGVPGGKNNYGYTF

D gene: TRBD2
clone size: NA
V gene: TRBV6-4
J gene: TRBJ2-1
CDR3 DNA: TGTGCCAGCAGTGACTCGAGTAGCGGGAGTGGGGATGAGCAGTTCTTC
CDR3 protein: CASSDSSSGSGDEQFF

D gene: NA
clone size: NA
V gene: TRBV4-1
J gene: TRBJ2-7
CDR3 DNA: TGCGCCAGCAGCCCCCAAACCCCACAGGTAGCCTACGAGCAGTACTTC
CDR3 protein: CASSPQTPQVAYEQYF

D gene: NA
clone size: once
V gene: TRBV10-3
J gene: TRBJ2-6
CDR3 DNA: TGTGCCATCAGAGGACAGACAACCTCTGGGGCCAACGTCCTGACTTTC
CDR3 protein: CAIRGQTTSGANVLTF

D gene: TRBD2
clone size: NA
V gene: TRBV5-1
J gene: TRBJ2-3
CDR3 DNA: TGCGCCAGCAGCTTGGAAGTAGCGGGGGGCACAGATACGCAGTATTTT
CDR3 protein: CASSLEVAGGTDTQYF

D gene: TRBD1
clone size: NA
V gene: TRBV4-2
J gene: TRBJ2-1
CDR3 DNA: TGTGCCAGCAGCCAAGGGGGTGAGGGGGCGCGCAATGAGCAGTTCTTC
CDR3 protein: CASSQGGEGARNEQFF

D gene: TRBD1
clone size: once
V gene: TRBV30
J gene: TRBJ2-5
CDR3 DNA: TGTGCCTGGGATCGGGACAGCCAAGAGACCCAGTACTTC
CDR3 protein: CAWDRDSQETQYF

D gene: TRBD2
clone size: NA
V gene: TRBV5-1
J gene: TRBJ2-1
CDR3 DNA: TGCGCCAGCAGCTGGATAATAGCGGGAGGCTACAATGAGCAGTTCTTC
CDR3 protein: CASSWIIAGGYNEQFF

D gene: TRBD1
clone size: NA
V gene: TRBV28
J gene: TRBJ2-5
CDR3 DNA: TGTGCCAGCAGTTCCCACCCCGGGACAGGAGGAGAGACCCAGTACTTC
CDR3 protein: CASSSHPGTGGETQYF

D gene: NA
clone size: once
V gene: TRBV2
J gene: TRBJ2-3
CDR3 DNA: TGTGCCCTGAGGGCACCTAGCACAGATACGCAGTATTTT
CDR3 protein: CALRAPSTDTQYF

D gene: TRBD1
clone size: NA
V gene: TRBV28
J gene: TRBJ1-4
CDR3 DNA: TGTGCCAGCAGTTTAACAGGGGGCGCCAGTGAAAAACTGTTTTTT
CDR3 protein: CASSLTGGASEKLFF

D gene: NA
clone size: NA
V gene: TRBV4-2
J gene: TRBJ1-4
CDR3 DNA: TGTGCCAGCAGCCCCAACCAGGGTGGCCGGTGGGAAAAACTGTTTTTT
CDR3 protein: CASSPNQGGRWEKLFF

D gene: TRBD1
clone size: NA
V gene: TRBV27
J gene: TRBJ1-2
CDR3 DNA: TGTGCCAGCAGTGGAACCGGGACAGGGATCGGCTACACCTTC
CDR3 protein: CASSGTGTGIGYTF

D gene: NA
clone size: NA
V gene: TRBV7-2
J gene: TRBJ1-5
CDR3 DNA: TGTGCCAGCAGCTTAGGGGGGCCCAGCAATCAGCCCCAGCATTTT
CDR3 protein: CASSLGGPSNQPQHF

D gene: NA
clone size: once
V gene: TRBV28
J gene: TRBJ1-1
CDR3 DNA: TGTGCCAGCAGTTTATCAGGGGAAGCTTTCTTT
CDR3 protein: CASSLSGEAFF

D gene: TRBD2
clone size: NA
V gene: TRBV7-6
J gene: TRBJ2-1
CDR3 DNA: TGTGCCAGCAGCACTAGCGGGGGTCAATACAATGAGCAGTTCTTC
CDR3 protein: CASSTSGGQYNEQFF

D gene: NA
clone size: once
V gene: TRBV7-2
J gene: TRBJ1-2
CDR3 DNA: TGTGCCAGCAGCTTAGGTGGGGCCGGAGGGATCTATGGCTACACCTTC
CDR3 protein: CASSLGGAGGIYGYTF

D gene: TRBD1
clone size: NA
V gene: TRBV25-1
J gene: TRBJ1-2
CDR3 DNA: TGTGCCAGCAGTCTCGCCGGGACAGGGTATGGCTACACCTTC
CDR3 protein: CASSLAGTGYGYTF

D gene: TRBD1
clone size: NA
V gene: TRBV5-8
J gene: TRBJ2-7
CDR3 DNA: TGTGCCAGCAGCCCAGGACAGGACAGGGCCTACGAGCAGTACTTC
CDR3 protein: CASSPGQDRAYEQYF

D gene: NA
clone size: NA
V gene: TRBV7-7
J gene: TRBJ2-3
CDR3 DNA: TGTGCCAGCAGCCTGGAGGGGACAGATACGCAGTATTTT
CDR3 protein: CASSLEGTDTQYF

D gene: NA
clone size: NA
V gene: TRBV9
J gene: TRBJ2-3
CDR3 DNA: TGTGCCACCGGGGGGCGGGGAGGAGATACGCAGTATTTT
CDR3 protein: CATGGRGGDTQYF

D gene: TRBD2
clone size: NA
V gene: TRBV29-1
J gene: TRBJ2-7
CDR3 DNA: TGCAGCGCTGCCCCCAATCGGGAGGTCACCTACGAGCAGTACTTC
CDR3 protein: CSAAPNREVTYEQYF

D gene: TRBD1
clone size: NA
V gene: TRBV10-3
J gene: TRBJ2-5
CDR3 DNA: TGTGCCATCAGTTCACAGGGGACGGAGACCCAGTACTTC
CDR3 protein: CAISSQGTETQYF

D gene: NA
clone size: NA
V gene: TRBV7-8
J gene: TRBJ2-2
CDR3 DNA: TGTGCCAGCAGCTTAAAACAAGCGAACACCGGGGAGCTGTTTTTT
CDR3 protein: CASSLKQANTGELFF

D gene: NA
clone size: NA
V gene: TRBV19
J gene: TRBJ1-2
CDR3 DNA: TGTGCCAGTACCCCACCCCCCGGGACACCCACGGGTAACTATGGCTACACCTTC
CDR3 protein: CASTPPPGTPTGNYGYTF

D gene: TRBD1
clone size: NA
V gene: TRBV6-6
J gene: TRBJ1-6
CDR3 DNA: TGTGCCAGCAGTTTGACAGGGCCTAATTCACCCCTCCACTTT
CDR3 protein: CASSLTGPNSPLHF

D gene: NA
clone size: NA
V gene: TRBV5-1
J gene: TRBJ1-5
CDR3 DNA: TGCGCCAGCAGCTCAGGCGATAGCAATCAGCCCCAGCATTTT
CDR3 protein: CASSSGDSNQPQHF

D gene: NA
clone size: NA
V gene: TRBV5-1
J gene: TRBJ2-2
CDR3 DNA: TGCGCCAGCAGCTTGGCCCGGGCGAACACCGGGGAGCTGTTTTTT
CDR3 protein: CASSLARANTGELFF